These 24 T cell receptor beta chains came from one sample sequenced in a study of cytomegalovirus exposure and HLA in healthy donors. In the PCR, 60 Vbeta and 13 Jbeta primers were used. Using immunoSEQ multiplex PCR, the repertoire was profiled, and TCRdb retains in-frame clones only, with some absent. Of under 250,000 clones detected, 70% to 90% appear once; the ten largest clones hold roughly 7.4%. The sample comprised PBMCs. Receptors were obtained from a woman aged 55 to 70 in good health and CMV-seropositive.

The CDR3 nucleotides read TGTGCCAGCTCACGGCTGTCGGTCCGCGGGGGAGACACAGATACGCAGTATTTT. Translated, it gives CASSRLSVRGGDTDTQYF. The V and J genes are TRBV18 and TRBJ2-3, with 7 bases lining up with TRBD2. Unmatched junction bases numbered 15, after V lost 4 bases and J lost 2 bases. Germline assignment: CDR1 KGHSH and CDR2 LQKENI. The CDR3 consists of 18 residues.

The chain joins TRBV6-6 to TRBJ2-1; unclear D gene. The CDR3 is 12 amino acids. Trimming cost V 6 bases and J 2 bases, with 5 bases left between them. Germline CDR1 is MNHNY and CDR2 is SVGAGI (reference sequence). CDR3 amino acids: CASRSTYNEQFF. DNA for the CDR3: TGTGCCAGCAGGAGCACCTACAATGAGCAGTTCTTC.

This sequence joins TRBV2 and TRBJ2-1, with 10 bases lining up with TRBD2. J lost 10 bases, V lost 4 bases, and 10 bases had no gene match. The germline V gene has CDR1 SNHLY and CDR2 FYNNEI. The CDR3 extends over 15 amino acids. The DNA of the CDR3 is TGTGCCAGCAGTGGGTCTAGCGGGAGCTTTGAGGAGCAGTTCTTC. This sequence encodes CASSGSSGSFEEQFF.

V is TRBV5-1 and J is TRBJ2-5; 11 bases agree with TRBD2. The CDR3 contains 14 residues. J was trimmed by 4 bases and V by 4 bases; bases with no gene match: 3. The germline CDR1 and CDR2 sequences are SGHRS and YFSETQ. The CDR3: CASSPLAGGETQYF. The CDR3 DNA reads TGCGCCAGCAGCCCCCTAGCGGGAGGAGAGACCCAGTACTTC.

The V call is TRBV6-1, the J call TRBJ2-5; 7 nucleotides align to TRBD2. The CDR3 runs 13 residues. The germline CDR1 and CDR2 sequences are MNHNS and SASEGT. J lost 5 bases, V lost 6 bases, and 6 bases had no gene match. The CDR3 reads CASRGAGRETQYF. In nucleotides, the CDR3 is TGTGCCAGCAGGGGAGCGGGGCGGGAGACCCAGTACTTC.

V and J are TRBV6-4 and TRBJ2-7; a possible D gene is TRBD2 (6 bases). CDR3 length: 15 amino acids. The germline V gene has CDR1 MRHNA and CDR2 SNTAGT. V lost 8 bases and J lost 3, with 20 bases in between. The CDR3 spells CASPPLADLLYEQYF. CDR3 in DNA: TGTGCCAGCCCCCCACTAGCTGATCTACTCTACGAGCAGTACTTC.

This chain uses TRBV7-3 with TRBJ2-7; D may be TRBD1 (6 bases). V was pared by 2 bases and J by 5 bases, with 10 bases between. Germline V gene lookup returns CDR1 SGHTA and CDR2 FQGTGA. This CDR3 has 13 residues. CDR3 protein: CASSLDRPHEQYF. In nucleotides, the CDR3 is TGTGCCAGCAGCTTAGACAGGCCCCACGAGCAGTACTTC.

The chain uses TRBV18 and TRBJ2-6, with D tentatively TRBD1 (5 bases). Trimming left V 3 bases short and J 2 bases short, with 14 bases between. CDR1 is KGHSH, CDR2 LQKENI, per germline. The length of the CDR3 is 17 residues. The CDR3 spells CASSPGIGEAGANVLTF. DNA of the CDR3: TGTGCCAGCTCACCGGGGATAGGGGAAGCTGGGGCCAACGTCCTGACTTTC.

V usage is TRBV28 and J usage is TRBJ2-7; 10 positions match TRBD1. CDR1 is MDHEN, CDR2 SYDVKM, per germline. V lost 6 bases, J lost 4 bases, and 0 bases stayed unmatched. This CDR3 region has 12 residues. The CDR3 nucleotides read TGTGCCAGCAGGGACAGGGGGTACGAGCAGTACTTC. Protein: CASRDRGYEQYF.

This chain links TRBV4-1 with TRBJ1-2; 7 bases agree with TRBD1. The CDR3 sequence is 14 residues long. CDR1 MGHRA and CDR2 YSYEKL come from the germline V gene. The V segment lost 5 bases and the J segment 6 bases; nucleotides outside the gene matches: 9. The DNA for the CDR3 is TGCGCCAGCAGCAACCAACAGGGGACGGATGGCTACACCTTC. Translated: CASSNQQGTDGYTF.

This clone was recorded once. For the CDR3, the DNA is TGTGCCAGCAGCCCTTTCGGGGGCGGGAGAATAGATACGCAGTATTTT. It specifies CASSPFGGGRIDTQYF. This chain joins TRBV5-4 and TRBJ2-3, with D possibly being TRBD2 (7 bases). The CDR3 totals 16 residues. Germline V CDR1 and CDR2: SGHNT, YYREEE (reference sequence). With 4 bases removed from V and 5 bases from J, the gap between germline ends came to 20 bases. Full variable domain (outside the CDR3, taken from reference TRBV5-4 and TRBJ2-3): ETGVTQSPTHLIKTRGQQVTLRCSSQSGHNTVSWYQQALGQGPQFIFQYYREEENGRGNFPPRFSGLQFPNYSSELNVNALELDDSALYLCASSPFGGGRIDTQYFGPGTRLTVL.

The CDR3 is CSGTRGTSEQFF. Written as DNA, the CDR3 is TGCAGCGGGACTAGGGGGACCAGTGAGCAGTTCTTC. The chain couples TRBV29-1 to TRBJ2-1; a possible D gene is TRBD2 (7 bases). CDR1 is SQVTM, CDR2 ANQGSEA, per germline. V shed 7 bases and J shed 9 bases, with 16 bases lying between them. The CDR3 contains 12 residues.

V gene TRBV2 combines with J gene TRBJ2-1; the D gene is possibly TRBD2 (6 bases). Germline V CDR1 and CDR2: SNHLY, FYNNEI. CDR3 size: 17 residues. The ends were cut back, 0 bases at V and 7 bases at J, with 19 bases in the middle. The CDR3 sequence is CASSEALPGSTRNEQFF. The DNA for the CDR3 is TGTGCCAGCAGTGAAGCCCTACCCGGGAGCACTAGAAATGAGCAGTTCTTC.

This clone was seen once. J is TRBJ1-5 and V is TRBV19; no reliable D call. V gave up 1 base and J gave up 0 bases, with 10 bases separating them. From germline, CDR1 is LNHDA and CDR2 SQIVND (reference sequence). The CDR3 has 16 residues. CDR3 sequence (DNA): TGTGCCAGTAGTATAGGAGCAATCAATAGCAATCAGCCCCAGCATTTT. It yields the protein CASSIGAINSNQPQHF.

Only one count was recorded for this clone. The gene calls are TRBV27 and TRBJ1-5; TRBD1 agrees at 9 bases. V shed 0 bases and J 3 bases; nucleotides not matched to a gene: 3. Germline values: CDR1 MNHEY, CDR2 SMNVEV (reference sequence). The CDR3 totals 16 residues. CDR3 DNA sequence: TGTGCCAGCAGTTTATCAGGACAGGGGTACAATCAGCCCCAGCATTTT. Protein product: CASSLSGQGYNQPQHF.

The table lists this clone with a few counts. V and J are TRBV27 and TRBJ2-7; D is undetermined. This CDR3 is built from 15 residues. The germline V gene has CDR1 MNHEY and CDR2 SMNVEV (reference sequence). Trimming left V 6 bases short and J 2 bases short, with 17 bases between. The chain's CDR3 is CASSHTSGQAYEQYF. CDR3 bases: TGTGCCAGCAGCCATACTTCTGGGCAGGCCTACGAGCAGTACTTC.

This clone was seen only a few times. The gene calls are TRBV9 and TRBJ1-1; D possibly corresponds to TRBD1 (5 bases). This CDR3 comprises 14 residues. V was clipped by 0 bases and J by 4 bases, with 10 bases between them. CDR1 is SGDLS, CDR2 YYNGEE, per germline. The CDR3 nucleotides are TGTGCCAGCAGCGTAGTCGGACAAATCACTGAAGCTTTCTTT. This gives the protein CASSVVGQITEAFF.

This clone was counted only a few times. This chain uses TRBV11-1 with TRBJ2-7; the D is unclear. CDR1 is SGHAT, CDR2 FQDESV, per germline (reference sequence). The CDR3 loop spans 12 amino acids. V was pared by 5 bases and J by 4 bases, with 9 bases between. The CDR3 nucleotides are TGTGCCAGCAGCCCCAACCGGTACGAGCAGTACTTC. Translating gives CASSPNRYEQYF.

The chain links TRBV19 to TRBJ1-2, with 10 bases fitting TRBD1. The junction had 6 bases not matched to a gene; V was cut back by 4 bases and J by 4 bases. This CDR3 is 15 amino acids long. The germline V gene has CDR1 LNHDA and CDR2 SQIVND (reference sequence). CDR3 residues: CASSTGDRGGYGYTF. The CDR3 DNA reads TGTGCCAGTAGTACCGGGGACAGGGGAGGCTATGGCTACACCTTC.

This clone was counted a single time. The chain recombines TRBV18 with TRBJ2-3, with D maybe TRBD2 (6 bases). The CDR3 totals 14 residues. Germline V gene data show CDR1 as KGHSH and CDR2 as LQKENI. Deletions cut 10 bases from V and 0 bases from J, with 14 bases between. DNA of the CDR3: TGTGCCATCCGCTATAGCGGAAGCACAGATACGCAGTATTTT. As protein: CAIRYSGSTDTQYF.

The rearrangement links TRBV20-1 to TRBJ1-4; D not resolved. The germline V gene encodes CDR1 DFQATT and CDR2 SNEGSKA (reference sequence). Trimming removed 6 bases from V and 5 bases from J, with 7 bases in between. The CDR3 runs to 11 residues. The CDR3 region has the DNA TGCAGTGCGTTACGGAATGAAAAACTGTTTTTT. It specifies CSALRNEKLFF.

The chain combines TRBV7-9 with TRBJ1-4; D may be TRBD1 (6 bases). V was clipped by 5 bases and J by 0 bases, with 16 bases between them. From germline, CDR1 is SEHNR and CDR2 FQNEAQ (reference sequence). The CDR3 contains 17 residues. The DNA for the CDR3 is TGTGCCAGCAGCCGTCGGGGGGCAATTGCAACTAATGAAAAACTGTTTTTT. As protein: CASSRRGAIATNEKLFF.

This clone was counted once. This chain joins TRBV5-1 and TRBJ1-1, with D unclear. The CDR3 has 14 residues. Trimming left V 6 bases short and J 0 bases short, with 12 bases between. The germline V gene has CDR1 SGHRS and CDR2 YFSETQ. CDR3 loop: CASTDSGMNTEAFF. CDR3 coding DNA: TGCGCCAGCACTGACTCGGGGATGAACACTGAAGCTTTCTTT.

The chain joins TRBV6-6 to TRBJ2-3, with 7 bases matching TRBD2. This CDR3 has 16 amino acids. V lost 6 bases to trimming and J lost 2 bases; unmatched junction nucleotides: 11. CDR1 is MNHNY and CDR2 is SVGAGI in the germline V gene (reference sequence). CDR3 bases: TGTGCCAGCAGCGACTATGGGGGAGGGAACACAGATACGCAGTATTTT. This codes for CASSDYGGGNTDTQYF.